The 10 T cell receptor beta chains listed next were all sequenced from one sample in a study of blood T cell repertoires in COVID-19. Assay: immunoSEQ multiplex PCR; the TCRdb copy retains only in-frame clones and omits some. The sample consists of approximately 13,000 clones, more than 65% of them appearing once. The sequenced material came from peripheral blood. The origin of the receptors is a woman aged 45 to 65 with active or convalescent COVID-19.

V usage is TRBV11-1 and J usage is TRBJ1-2; D is unresolved. Germline assignment: CDR1 SGHAT and CDR2 FQDESV (reference sequence). The CDR3 extends over 12 amino acids. The germline V and J ends were trimmed by 1 base and 8 bases, with 8 bases remaining between them. The DNA for the CDR3 is TGTGCCAGCAGCTTAGTAGGAGCCGGCTACACCTTC. This codes for CASSLVGAGYTF.

V usage is TRBV6-2 or TRBV6-3 and J usage is TRBJ2-3, with TRBD2 matching 11 bases. Losses at the gene ends were 0 bases for V and 7 bases for J; bases not matched to a gene: 6. This CDR3 is built from 16 residues. From germline, CDR1 is MNHEY and CDR2 SVGEGT. CDR3 protein: CASSYSISGGANTQYF. The CDR3 nucleotides read TGTGCCAGCAGTTACTCGATTAGCGGGGGGGCGAATACGCAGTATTTT.

V is TRBV7-2 and J is TRBJ2-3; no firm D call. The CDR3 runs to 14 residues. The V end lost 1 base, the J end lost 2 bases, and 7 bases lay between the germline ends. Germline CDR1 and CDR2: SGHTA and FQGNSA. In DNA, the CDR3 is TGTGCCAGCAGCTTAGTTTCTAACACAGATACGCAGTATTTT. It is translated as CASSLVSNTDTQYF.

The V and J genes are TRBV6-5 and TRBJ2-7, with TRBD2 identical over 9 bases. The CDR3 has 15 amino acids. Germline CDR1 is MNHEY and CDR2 is SVGAGI. Trimming took 6 bases from V and 3 from J; bases not matched to a gene: 9. DNA of the CDR3: TGTGCCAGCAGCCCGGGGCTAGCGGGGAACTACGAGCAGTACTTC. Amino acid sequence: CASSPGLAGNYEQYF.

In nucleotides, the CDR3 is TGTGCCAGTAGTATGGGAGCGGGAGGGCCCAATGAGCAGTTCTTC. Amino acid sequence: CASSMGAGGPNEQFF. This sequence joins TRBV19 and TRBJ2-1; 10 nucleotides align to TRBD2. Germline CDR1 LNHDA, CDR2 SQIVND (reference sequence). The CDR3 contains 15 residues. V lost 3 bases, J lost 6 bases, and 5 bases stayed unmatched.

This rearrangement joins TRBV3-1 (or the pseudogene TRBV3-2) to TRBJ1-4; D not certain. Germline V gene lookup returns CDR1 LGHDT and CDR2 YNNKEL (reference sequence). This CDR3 is built from 15 residues. Trimming stripped 6 bases from V and 0 bases from J, with 11 bases between. The chain's CDR3 is CASRPGSTTNEKLFF. The CDR3 DNA is TGTGCCAGCAGACCAGGTTCTACAACTAATGAAAAACTGTTTTTT.

V and J are TRBV5-1 and TRBJ2-7, with D maybe TRBD1 (6 bases). The germline V and J ends were trimmed by 0 bases and 3 bases, with 13 bases remaining between them. The CDR3 length is 15 residues. Germline lookup yields CDR1 SGHRS and CDR2 YFSETQ. As DNA, the CDR3 is TGCGCCAGCAGCTTGGCCAGGGGAGTACGCTACGAGCAGTACTTC. It encodes CASSLARGVRYEQYF.

The V call is TRBV28, the J call TRBJ2-7, with 7 bases identical to TRBD2. Trimming at V came to 4 bases and at J to 3 bases, leaving 12 bases not matched to a gene. The CDR3 consists of 16 residues. Germline values: CDR1 MDHEN, CDR2 SYDVKM. The DNA of the CDR3 is TGTGCCAGCAGTTCCAACGCGGGAGTTACTATCTACGAGCAGTACTTC. Translation gives CASSSNAGVTIYEQYF.

CDR3 nucleotide sequence: TGTGCCAGCAGCTTAGATGAGGGGGCTTTAGATACGCAGTATTTT. As protein: CASSLDEGALDTQYF. The V call is TRBV13, the J call TRBJ2-3, with 7 bases identical to TRBD1. V was pared by 1 base and J by 5 bases, with 6 bases of the junction left unmatched. This CDR3 contains 15 residues. Germline CDR1 PRHDT, CDR2 FYEKMQ (reference sequence).

The chain recombines TRBV19 with TRBJ2-2; 8 bases align to TRBD2. The trim removed 4 bases at V and 7 bases at J, leaving 2 bases unmatched. Germline CDR1 is LNHDA and CDR2 is SQIVND (reference sequence). This CDR3 contains 13 residues. The CDR3 region has the DNA TGTGCCAGTAGTACCGGGGGGGTCGGGGAGCTGTTTTTT. This encodes CASSTGGVGELFF. The whole variable domain, filled in from reference TRBV19 and TRBJ2-2, reads DGGITQSPKYLFRKEGQNVTLSCEQNLNHDAMYWYRQDPGQGLRLIYYSQIVNDFQKGDIAEGYSVSREKKESFPLTVTSAQKNPTAFYLCASSTGGVGELFFGEGSRLTVL.